Below, 25 T cell receptor beta chains from the same sample are listed, as sequenced in a study of T cells in women clearing cervical HPV infection. Sequencing used immunoSEQ multiplex PCR; TCRdb keeps in-frame clones, though not all of them. The listing contains about 30,000 clones. Sequencing input: blood buffy coat. These receptors all stem from a woman aged 18 to 75 with a cervical HPV16 infection that either progressed to CIN3+ or cleared (not recorded which).

In regard to this clone: The read ends 3 residues before the CDR3 terminus; that terminus is restored from the germline J gene. The chain combines TRBV20-1 with TRBJ2-1; 7 nucleotides line up with TRBD2. Trimming took 3 bases from V and 0 from J; bases not matched to a gene: 11. The CDR3 is made up of 17 amino acids. The germline gives CDR1 DFQATT, CDR2 SNEGSKA (reference sequence). CDR3 DNA, as far as it was read: TGCAGTGCTAGGGTGATTATCCGCGGGGGCTCCTACAATGAG. Its translation: CSARVIIRGGSYNE. From start to end, the CDR3 is CSARVIIRGGSYNEQFF.

As to this clone: The read terminates 3 residues before the CDR3 end, so the remaining end is supplied by the germline J gene. V is TRBV6-2 or TRBV6-3 and J is TRBJ2-3, with a possible D match to TRBD2 (6 bases). This CDR3 has 16 residues. Germline-derived CDR1 and CDR2 are MNHEY and SVGEGT. V lost 2 bases and J lost 6, with 18 bases in between. The CDR3 bases that were read are TGTGCCAGCAGTTACGGGGGACTCGGACGGGGGGATACG. Its translation is CASSYGGLGRGDT. The whole CDR3 region reads CASSYGGLGRGDTQYF.

In the case of this clone: An end of the junction differs from the germline gene, which may be a read error. The read ends 3 residues early relative to the CDR3; the germline J gene fills the gap. The chain uses TRBV7-2 and TRBJ2-5; D is perhaps TRBD1 (7 bases). The CDR3 length is 14 residues. Germline values: CDR1 SGHTA, CDR2 FQGNSA. The covered CDR3 bases are TGTGCCAGCAACTTAGTGGCGGGGACAGATACC. This gives the protein CASNLVAGTDT. The complete CDR3 sequence is CASNLVAGTDTQYF.

A remark on this clone: The DNA ends 3 residues before the CDR3 does, and the rest of the CDR3 is filled in from the germline J gene. The identical CDR3 is also encoded by other nucleotide sequences in the sample. The J gene is TRBJ1-1, the V gene TRBV5-1, with 7 bases matching TRBD1. The V gene's germline CDR1 is SGHRS and CDR2 YFSETQ. The CDR3 is 13 amino acids. Incomplete CDR3 DNA: TGCGCCAGCAGCTCATATGGACAGGCGCCG. Amino acid sequence: CASSSYGQAP. The whole CDR3 sequence is CASSSYGQAPAFF.

Concerning this clone itself: The CDR3 end lies 3 residues beyond the end of the read and is filled in from the germline J gene. The chain has TRBV20-1 and TRBJ1-1, with a possible D match to TRBD1 (6 bases). Looked up from germline, CDR1 is DFQATT and CDR2 is SNEGSKA (reference sequence). The CDR3 runs to 15 residues. Trimming took off 1 base at V and 1 base at J, with 13 bases between the two ends. The CDR3 spells CSARGETGWNTEAFF. The sequenced CDR3 bases are TGCAGTGCTAGAGGGGAAACAGGGTGGAACACTGAA.

Of note for this clone: The CDR3 end falls 3 residues outside the read, so it is completed with the germline J gene. The chain employs TRBV19 and TRBJ1-2; the D gene is possibly TRBD1 (6 bases). Germline loops: CDR1 LNHDA, CDR2 SQIVND (reference sequence). The CDR3 length is 14 residues. The CDR3 protein is CATMGRDNSYDYTF. Partial CDR3 DNA: TGTGCCACCATGGGGCGGGACAACTCCTACGAC. The whole variable domain, filled in from reference TRBV19 and TRBJ1-2, reads DGGITQSPKYLFRKEGQNVTLSCEQNLNHDAMYWYRQDPGQGLRLIYYSQIVNDFQKGDIAEGYSVSREKKESFPLTVTSAQKNPTAFYLCATMGRDNSYDYTFGSGTRLTVV.

Notes on this clone: The sequenced fragment ends 3 residues before the CDR3 boundary, so the rest is inferred from the germline J gene. V and J are TRBV20-1 and TRBJ2-5; D gene unclear. Germline values: CDR1 DFQATT, CDR2 SNEGSKA (reference sequence). Trimming took 2 bases from V and 4 from J, leaving 14 bases between them. The CDR3 runs 14 residues. The covered CDR3 bases are TGCAGTGCTAGAAGTGGGCCAGTTTTAGAGACC. Protein sequence: CSARSGPVLET. The complete CDR3 protein is CSARSGPVLETQYF.

Remarks on this clone: Read sequence stops 3 residues before the CDR3 end, and the germline J gene provides the missing end. The chain employs TRBV6-1 and TRBJ1-6; 7 bases match TRBD1. Per germline, CDR1 MNHNS and CDR2 SASEGT. CDR3 length: 15 residues. Germline trimming cut 4 bases from V and 10 bases from J; bases unmatched to any gene: 10. CDR3 bases read: TGTGCCAGCAGTGGATACAGGGGCCGGAACTCACCC. It is translated as CASSGYRGRNSP. The full CDR3 is CASSGYRGRNSPLHF.

In regard to this clone: From the germline J gene comes the end of the CDR3, since the read stops 3 residues before it. The chain carries TRBV30 and TRBJ2-5; 8 positions match TRBD2. The trim removed 1 base at V and 5 bases at J, leaving 9 bases unmatched. From germline, CDR1 is GTSNPN and CDR2 SVGIG (reference sequence). The CDR3 has 15 amino acids. The part of the CDR3 DNA that was read is TGTGCCTGGAGTGCCAGCGGGAGTTGGATGGAGACC. It translates to CAWSASGSWMET. The CDR3 as a whole reads CAWSASGSWMETQYF. Filled out from reference TRBV30 and TRBJ2-5, the complete variable domain reads SQTIHQWPATLVQPVGSPLSLECTVEGTSNPNLYWYRQAAGRGLQLLFYSVGIGQISSEVPQNLSASRPQDRQFILSSKKLLLSDSGFYLCAWSASGSWMETQYFGPGTRLLVL.

Partial CDR3 DNA: TGCGCCAGCAGCTTGGCCCCAAACACCGGGGAG. Residues: CASSLAPNTGE. From start to end, the CDR3 is CASSLAPNTGELFF. This chain uses TRBV5-1 with TRBJ2-2; D remains ambiguous. The DNA ends 3 residues before the CDR3 does, and the rest of the CDR3 is filled in from the germline J gene. Trimming took 0 bases from V and 2 from J, leaving 5 bases between them. Germline values: CDR1 SGHRS, CDR2 YFSETQ. This CDR3 spans 14 amino acids.

Remarks on this clone: The read falls 3 residues short of the CDR3 end, and the missing part is taken from the germline J gene. This chain links TRBV7-2 with TRBJ1-5; D uncertain. This CDR3 has 13 residues. CDR1 SGHTA and CDR2 FQGNSA come from the germline V gene. V lost 1 base, J lost 4 bases, and 5 bases lay in between. Partial CDR3 DNA: TGTGCCAGCAGCTTAGATCGGAATCAGCCC. Translated: CASSLDRNQP. The CDR3, in full, reads CASSLDRNQPQHF.

With respect to this clone: The read ends 3 residues shy of where the CDR3 ends; the end is completed using the germline J gene. The chain carries TRBV19 and TRBJ1-6; the match to TRBD1 covers 8 bases. Germline CDR1 reads LNHDA; CDR2 reads SQIVND (reference sequence). CDR3 size: 13 residues. The V and J ends lost 5 bases and 10 bases, in that order; junction bases with no gene match: 4. CDR3 DNA, as far as it was read: TGTGCCAGTAGTGGACAGGGAAAATCACCC. Protein: CASSGQGKSP. The whole CDR3 reads CASSGQGKSPLHF.

This clone is labeled large based on frequency. Coverage ceases 3 residues before the CDR3 finishes, and the germline J gene fills in the end. The V and J genes are TRBV5-1 and TRBJ1-2; 9 positions agree with TRBD1. Trimming removed 2 bases from V and 7 bases from J; junction bases left unmatched: 6. This CDR3 has 14 residues. CDR1 and CDR2 (germline): SGHRS, YFSETQ. CDR3 region: CASSFRTGDAGYTF. CDR3 DNA (partial): TGCGCCAGCAGCTTTCGGACAGGGGACGCTGGC.

Of note for this clone: A read error may account for a junction end that differs from germline. Read sequence stops 3 residues before the CDR3 end, and the germline J gene provides the missing end. This chain connects TRBV2 to TRBJ1-2, with D unclear. This CDR3 has 13 amino acids. Germline V gene sequence: CDR1 SNHLY, CDR2 FYNNEI. The CDR3 loop is CASGEYPGNGYTF. Incomplete CDR3 DNA: TGTGCCAGCGGTGAATACCCAGGCAATGGC.

As for this clone: The missing CDR3 end, 3 residues past where the read stops, is filled in from the germline J gene. The V gene is TRBV12-3 or TRBV12-4, the J gene TRBJ2-7; possibly TRBD2 for D (6 bases). The CDR3 length is 15 residues. V was pared by 6 bases and J by 1 base, with 16 bases between. CDR3 amino acids: CASSPPVSGSYEQYF. CDR3 DNA, as far as it was read: TGTGCCAGCAGCCCCCCAGTTAGCGGTTCCTACGAG.

Notes on this clone: Read data end 3 residues before the CDR3 end; the end is taken from the germline J gene. This chain connects TRBV7-8 to TRBJ2-6; D call uncertain. This CDR3 region has 14 residues. Trimming pared 5 bases from V and 4 bases from J, leaving 9 bases between. The germline CDR1 and CDR2 sequences are SGHVS and FQNEAQ. The covered CDR3 bases are TGTGCCAGCAGCAGAAACTCGGGGGCCAACGTC. Translated: CASSRNSGANV. The whole CDR3 sequence reads CASSRNSGANVLTF.

Note on this clone: The CDR3 goes on 3 residues after the read ends, and that part is filled in from the germline J gene. V gene TRBV19 combines with J gene TRBJ2-3; the match to TRBD2 covers 8 bases. CDR3 length: 15 residues. From germline, CDR1 is LNHDA and CDR2 SQIVND (reference sequence). The CDR3 DNA, read in part, is TGTGCCAGTTGCCCCGAGAGCGGGGGCCGGCAGCCG. Its translation: CASCPESGGRQP. The complete CDR3 protein is CASCPESGGRQPQYF.

With respect to this clone: One end of the junction does not line up with germline, which may come from a read error. The DNA ends 3 residues before the CDR3 does, and the rest of the CDR3 is filled in from the germline J gene. The chain uses TRBV6-1 and TRBJ2-1, with 10 bases that match TRBD2. The germline V gene has CDR1 MNHNS and CDR2 SASEGT. The CDR3 has 16 residues. The DNA read from the CDR3 is TGTGCCTGCAGTGAAGCAATCACTAGCGGGAACAATGAG. Translation: CACSEAITSGNNE. The full CDR3 protein is CACSEAITSGNNEQFF.

As for this clone: The sequence runs out 3 residues before the end of the CDR3; the remainder is reconstructed from the germline J gene. The chain couples TRBV11-3 to TRBJ1-3, with TRBD1 matching 8 bases. Losses at the gene ends were 4 bases for V and 4 bases for J; bases not matched to a gene: 6. Germline V gene lookup returns CDR1 SGHNT and CDR2 YENEEA. The CDR3 spans 15 residues. CDR3 residues: CASSSTDRAGNTIYF. The DNA read from the CDR3 is TGTGCCAGCAGCTCGACGGACAGGGCGGGAAACACC.

In regard to this clone: From the germline J gene comes the end of the CDR3, since the read stops 3 residues before it. This rearrangement joins TRBV5-1 to TRBJ1-1, with 8 bases aligning to TRBD1. After removal of 4 bases from V and 1 base from J, the junction contained 3 bases not matched to a gene. CDR1 is SGHRS and CDR2 is YFSETQ in the germline V gene. The CDR3 has 14 residues. The CDR3 DNA, read in part, is TGCGCCAGCAGCCCGCAGGGGGCGAACACTGAA. This encodes CASSPQGANTE. The whole CDR3 protein is CASSPQGANTEAFF.

A remark on this clone: The missing CDR3 end, 3 residues past where the read stops, is filled in from the germline J gene. The J gene is TRBJ1-1, the V gene TRBV11-2; a weak D match, TRBD1 (5 bases). Germline V gene data show CDR1 as SGHAT and CDR2 as FQNNGV. V gave up 2 bases and J gave up 3 bases, with 10 bases separating them. The CDR3 runs 14 residues. CDR3 DNA (partial): TGTGCCAGCAGCTTAAGGGGTATGGACACTGAA. Translated: CASSLRGMDTE. The whole CDR3 is CASSLRGMDTEAFF. Full variable domain (missing parts from reference TRBV11-2 and TRBJ1-1): EAGVAQSPRYKIIEKRQSVAFWCNPISGHATLYWYQQILGQGPKLLIQFQNNGVVDDSQLPKDRFSAERLKGVDSTLKIQPAKLEDSAVYLCASSLRGMDTEAFFGQGTRLTVV.

As concerns this clone: With the read ending 3 residues before the CDR3 end, the germline J gene is used to fill in that end. Other DNA sequences in this specimen translate into the identical CDR3. The chain joins TRBV5-1 to TRBJ2-1; D gene unclear. This CDR3 has 13 amino acids. CDR1 and CDR2 (germline): SGHRS, YFSETQ. Deletions cut 0 bases from V and 7 bases from J, with 8 bases between. CDR3 bases read: TGCGCCAGCAGCTTGGTGCCTATGAATGAG. It is translated as CASSLVPMNE. The entire CDR3 reads CASSLVPMNEQFF.

As concerns this clone: The sequence runs out 3 residues before the end of the CDR3; the remainder is reconstructed from the germline J gene. The chain joins TRBV10-3 to TRBJ1-6; 8 positions agree with TRBD1. V shed 7 bases and J 9 bases; nucleotides not matched to a gene: 8. Germline-derived CDR1 and CDR2 are ENHRY and SYGVKD. The CDR3 has 14 residues. CDR3 region: CAITNEQGVSPLHF. The covered CDR3 bases are TGTGCCATCACCAACGAACAGGGGGTTTCACCC.

Concerning this clone itself: The read falls 3 residues short of the CDR3 end, and the missing part is taken from the germline J gene. The rearrangement links TRBV4-2 to TRBJ2-2, with 10 bases lining up with TRBD1. V dropped 7 bases and J dropped 6; count of bases not matched to a gene: 8. Germline lookup yields CDR1 LGHNA and CDR2 YNFKEQ. CDR3 size: 15 residues. The covered CDR3 bases are TGTGCCAGCAACCTGGGACAGGGGACCGCCGGGGAG. It encodes CASNLGQGTAGE. The CDR3 in full is CASNLGQGTAGELFF.

Comments on this clone: Read coverage stops 3 residues before the CDR3 terminus; the germline J gene supplies the remainder. The genes are TRBV7-8 and TRBJ1-1; perhaps TRBD1 as D (6 bases). V was clipped by 6 bases and J by 7 bases, with 9 bases between them. The germline CDR1 and CDR2 sequences are SGHVS and FQNEAQ. The CDR3 consists of 11 residues. CDR3 residues: CASRQGGEAFF. Partial CDR3 DNA: TGTGCCAGCAGACAAGGGGGTGAA.